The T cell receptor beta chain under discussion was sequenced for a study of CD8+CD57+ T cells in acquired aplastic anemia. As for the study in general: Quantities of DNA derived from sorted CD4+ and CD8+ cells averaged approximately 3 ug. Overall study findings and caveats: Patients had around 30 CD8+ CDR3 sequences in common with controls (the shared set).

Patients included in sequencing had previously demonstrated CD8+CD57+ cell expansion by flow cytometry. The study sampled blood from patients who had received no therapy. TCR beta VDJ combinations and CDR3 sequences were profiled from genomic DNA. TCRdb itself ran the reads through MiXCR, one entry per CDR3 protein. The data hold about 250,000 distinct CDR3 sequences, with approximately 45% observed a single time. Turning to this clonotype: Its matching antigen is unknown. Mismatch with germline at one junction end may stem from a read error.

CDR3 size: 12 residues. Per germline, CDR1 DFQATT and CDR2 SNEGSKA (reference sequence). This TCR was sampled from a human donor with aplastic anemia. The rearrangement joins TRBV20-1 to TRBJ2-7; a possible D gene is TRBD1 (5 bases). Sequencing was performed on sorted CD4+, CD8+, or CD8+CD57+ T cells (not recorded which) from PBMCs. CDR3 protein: CSASQGTYERYF. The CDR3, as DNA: TGCAGTGCTAGTCAGGGTACCTACGAGCGGTACTTC.